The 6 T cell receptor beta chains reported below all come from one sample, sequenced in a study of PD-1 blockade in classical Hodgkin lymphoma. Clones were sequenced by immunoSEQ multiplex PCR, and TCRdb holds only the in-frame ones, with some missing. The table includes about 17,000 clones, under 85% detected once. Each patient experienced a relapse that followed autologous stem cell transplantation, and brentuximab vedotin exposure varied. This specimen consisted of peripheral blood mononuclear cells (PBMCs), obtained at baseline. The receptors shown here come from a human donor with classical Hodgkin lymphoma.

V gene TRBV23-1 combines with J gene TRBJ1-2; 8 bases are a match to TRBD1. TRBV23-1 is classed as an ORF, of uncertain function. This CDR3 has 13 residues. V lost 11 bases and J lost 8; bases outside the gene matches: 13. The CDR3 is CAHPGQGAEGYTF. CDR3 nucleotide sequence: TGCGCCCATCCAGGGCAGGGGGCTGAAGGCTACACCTTC.

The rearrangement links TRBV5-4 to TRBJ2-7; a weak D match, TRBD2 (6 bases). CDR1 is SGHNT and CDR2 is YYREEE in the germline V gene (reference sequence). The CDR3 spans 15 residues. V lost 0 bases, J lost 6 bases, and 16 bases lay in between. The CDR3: CASSLAAGGVSEQYF. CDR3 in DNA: TGTGCCAGCAGCTTGGCGGCCGGAGGGGTTTCCGAGCAGTACTTC. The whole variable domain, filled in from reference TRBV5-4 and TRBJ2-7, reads ETGVTQSPTHLIKTRGQQVTLRCSSQSGHNTVSWYQQALGQGPQFIFQYYREEENGRGNFPPRFSGLQFPNYSSELNVNALELDDSALYLCASSLAAGGVSEQYFGPGTRLTVT.

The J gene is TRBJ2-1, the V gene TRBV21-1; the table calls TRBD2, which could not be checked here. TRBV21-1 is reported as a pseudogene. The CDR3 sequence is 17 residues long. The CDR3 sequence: CASSKVCSGFSYNEQFF. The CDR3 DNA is TGTGCCAGCAGCAAAGTCTGTAGCGGTTTCTCCTACAATGAGCAGTTCTTC.

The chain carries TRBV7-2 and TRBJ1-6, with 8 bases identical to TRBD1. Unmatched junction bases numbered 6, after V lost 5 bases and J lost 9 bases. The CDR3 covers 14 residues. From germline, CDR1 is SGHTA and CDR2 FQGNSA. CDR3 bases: TGTGCCAGCAGCCCGGACAGGGAAAGTTCACCCCTCCACTTT. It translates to CASSPDRESSPLHF.

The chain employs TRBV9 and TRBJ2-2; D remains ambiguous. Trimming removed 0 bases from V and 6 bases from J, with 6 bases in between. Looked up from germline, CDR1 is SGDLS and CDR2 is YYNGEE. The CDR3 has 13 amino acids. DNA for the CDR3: TGTGCCAGCAGCGTAGGGCCCTCCGGGGAGCTGTTTTTT. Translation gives CASSVGPSGELFF.

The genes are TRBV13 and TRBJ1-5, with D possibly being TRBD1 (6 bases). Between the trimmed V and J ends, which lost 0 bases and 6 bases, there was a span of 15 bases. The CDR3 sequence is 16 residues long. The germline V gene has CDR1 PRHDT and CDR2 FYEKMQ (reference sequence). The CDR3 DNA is TGTGCCAGCAGCTTAGGCGCAGGGGAGGCGGGTCAGCCCCAGCATTTT. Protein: CASSLGAGEAGQPQHF.